The 10 T cell receptor beta chains below all came from one sample that was sequenced in a study of shared clonotypes between healthy human individuals. Repertoires were generated with immunoSEQ multiplex PCR, while TCRdb's copy carries only in-frame clones and drops some. The data hold fewer than 600,000 clones, with approximately 80% observed a single time. The specimen sequenced was PBMCs. The receptors here all came from a woman in her 40s in good health. Some clones in this sample may be carry-over from other donors' samples.

The chain links TRBV2 to TRBJ2-3; D call uncertain. This CDR3 contains 15 residues. Trimming took off 2 bases at V and 1 base at J, with 10 bases between the two ends. The germline gives CDR1 SNHLY, CDR2 FYNNEI. For the CDR3, the DNA is TGTGCCAGCAGTGAATCGAGCTGGGGCACAGATACGCAGTATTTT. This encodes CASSESSWGTDTQYF. The whole variable domain, filled in from reference TRBV2 and TRBJ2-3, reads EPEVTQTPSHQVTQMGQEVILRCVPISNHLYFYWYRQILGQKVEFLVSFYNNEISEKSEIFDDQFSVERPDGSNFTLKIRSTKLEDSAMYFCASSESSWGTDTQYFGPGTRLTVL.

In its sample, this clone was seen many times. The V call is TRBV28, the J call TRBJ1-4, with 12 nucleotides matching TRBD1. V lost 2 bases, J lost 7 bases, and 2 bases stayed unmatched. This CDR3 is built from 15 residues. CDR1 is MDHEN and CDR2 is SYDVKM in the germline V gene. Written as DNA, the CDR3 is TGTGCCAGCAGTTTAGGGGGACAGGGGGCTGAAAAACTGTTTTTT. Residues: CASSLGGQGAEKLFF.

The table lists this clone with a few counts. This rearrangement joins TRBV5-1 to TRBJ2-5; the D gene is possibly TRBD1 (6 bases). The CDR3 spans 15 residues. Trimming pared 4 bases from V and 5 bases from J, leaving 18 bases between. From germline, CDR1 is SGHRS and CDR2 YFSETQ. The CDR3, as DNA: TGCGCCAGCAGCGGGGGCGGTGAAGCTTGGGAGACCCAGTACTTC. As protein: CASSGGGEAWETQYF.

The rearrangement links TRBV29-1 to TRBJ2-1; 7 bases align to TRBD2. V was pared by 5 bases and J by 0 bases, with 10 bases of the junction left unmatched. CDR3 length: 16 amino acids. The germline V gene has CDR1 SQVTM and CDR2 ANQGSEA. CDR3 sequence: CSVSFRLANSYNEQFF. CDR3 sequence (DNA): TGCAGCGTTTCTTTCCGACTAGCCAACTCCTACAATGAGCAGTTCTTC.

The chain employs TRBV6-6 and TRBJ1-5, with 8 bases aligning to TRBD1. CDR3 length: 13 amino acids. Trimming took 10 bases from V and 4 from J; bases not matched to a gene: 6. Germline CDR1 is MNHNY and CDR2 is SVGAGI (reference sequence). CDR3 sequence: CATVQGVNQPQHF. The CDR3 DNA is TGTGCCACAGTACAGGGGGTGAATCAGCCCCAGCATTTT.

The chain uses TRBV30 and TRBJ1-5; perhaps TRBD1 as D (6 bases). The CDR3 covers 14 residues. Germline-derived CDR1 and CDR2 are GTSNPN and SVGIG (reference sequence). V gave up 0 bases and J gave up 4 bases, with 10 bases separating them. The CDR3 region has the DNA TGTGCCTGGAGTGTTGAAGGGGGTAATCAGCCCCAGCATTTT. Protein: CAWSVEGGNQPQHF.

This clone was observed a single time. The chain is built from TRBV5-4 and TRBJ2-3; 15 bases fit TRBD2. This CDR3 region has 16 residues. After removal of 4 bases from V and 3 bases from J, the junction contained 3 bases not matched to a gene. Germline lookup yields CDR1 SGHNT and CDR2 YYREEE (reference sequence). The CDR3: CASSPGLAGGTDTQYF. For the CDR3, the DNA is TGTGCCAGCAGCCCGGGACTAGCGGGAGGTACAGATACGCAGTATTTT.

This clone has only one observation. The CDR3 DNA reads TGTGCCAGCAGCTTAGCGGGGGGTTCCTACGAGCAGTACTTC. It specifies CASSLAGGSYEQYF. This chain links TRBV7-8 with TRBJ2-7; D is perhaps TRBD2 (6 bases). CDR1 and CDR2 from the germline V gene are SGHVS and FQNEAQ. There are 14 residues in the CDR3. Trimming removed 0 bases from V and 1 base from J, with 7 bases in between.

The chain couples TRBV6-5 to TRBJ2-7; 10 bases agree with TRBD2. Trimming at V came to 4 bases and at J to 5 bases, leaving 8 bases not matched to a gene. The CDR3 spans 15 residues. Germline V CDR1 and CDR2: MNHEY, SVGAGI. The CDR3, as DNA: TGTGCCAGCAGTTTATTACCACTAGCGGGGAACGAGCAGTACTTC. It translates to CASSLLPLAGNEQYF.

The count of this clone is one. The rearrangement links TRBV2 to TRBJ2-7; D could derive from TRBD1 or TRBD2 (5 bases each). V lost 7 bases to trimming and J lost 1 base, with 14 bases between them. Germline V CDR1 and CDR2: SNHLY, FYNNEI. The length of the CDR3 is 14 residues. CDR3 amino acids: CASTFRDGSYEQYF. The DNA for the CDR3 is TGTGCCAGCACCTTCCGGGACGGATCCTACGAGCAGTACTTC.